The TCR beta chain under discussion was sequenced for a study of blood T cell repertoires in COVID-19. Study as a whole: Sample material is recorded as cDNA or gDNA derived from T cells, B-cell-depleted T cells, or PBMCs.

Germline V gene data show CDR1 as SEHNR and CDR2 as FQNEAQ (reference sequence). The CDR3 sequence is 16 residues long. Between the trimmed V and J ends, which lost 1 base and 8 bases, there was a span of 20 bases. Sequencing was performed with immunoSEQ multiplex PCR; in TCRdb, only in-frame clones are kept and a portion is missing. Here the sample spans some 220,000 clones, roughly 85% being singletons. A single count supports this clone. Sequencing input: peripheral blood. This TCR was recovered from a man aged 50-60 years with COVID-19, enrolled during active disease. This chain links TRBV7-9 with TRBJ1-2; D might be TRBD1 (5 bases). The chain's CDR3 is CASSLGTTGGLLGYTF. The CDR3 bases are TGTGCCAGCAGCTTAGGAACGACGGGGGGGTTATTAGGCTACACCTTC.